This TCR beta chain originates from a study of T cell responses to AZD1222 COVID-19 vaccine. Study conclusions and caveats: Increased Spike-specific TCR breadth and depth were observed after two AZD1222 doses.

TCRdb's copy holds only in-frame clones and misses some; the assay was immunoSEQ multiplex PCR. Recorded here are more than 110,000 clones; the top ten clones represent about 2.2%. About this clone: Its specificity is not known.

CDR1 is WSHSY, CDR2 SAAADI, per germline. CDR3 length: 13 amino acids. Trimming shortened V by 0 bases and J by 8 bases, and 5 bases separated the two germline ends. This TCR came from an adult in good health. The chain is built from TRBV10-2 and TRBJ1-6; D ambiguous. Sequenced input: peripheral blood. Here the CDR3 DNA reads TGCGCCAGCAGTGAGTCGGGCGATTCACCCCTCCACTTT. The encoded protein is CASSESGDSPLHF.